A single T cell receptor beta chain is shown here with its context. This entry belongs to a study of control samples from healthy donors and cancer patients. Libraries were prepared by immunoSEQ multiplex PCR; TCRdb keeps only in-frame clonotypes and omits some of them. Of approximately 100,000 clones in the sample, around 88% were seen once. In germline, CDR1 is MNHNS, CDR2 SASEGT. With 3 bases removed from V and 1 base from J, the gap between germline ends came to 9 bases. CDR3 size: 15 residues. The chain links TRBV6-1 to TRBJ2-2; D gene unclear. This clonotype originated in a young man in good health. The source material was blood. CDR3 nucleotide sequence: TGTGCCAGCAGTGAGTTGAAAGGGAACACCGGGGAGCTGTTTTTT. This translates into CASSELKGNTGELFF.